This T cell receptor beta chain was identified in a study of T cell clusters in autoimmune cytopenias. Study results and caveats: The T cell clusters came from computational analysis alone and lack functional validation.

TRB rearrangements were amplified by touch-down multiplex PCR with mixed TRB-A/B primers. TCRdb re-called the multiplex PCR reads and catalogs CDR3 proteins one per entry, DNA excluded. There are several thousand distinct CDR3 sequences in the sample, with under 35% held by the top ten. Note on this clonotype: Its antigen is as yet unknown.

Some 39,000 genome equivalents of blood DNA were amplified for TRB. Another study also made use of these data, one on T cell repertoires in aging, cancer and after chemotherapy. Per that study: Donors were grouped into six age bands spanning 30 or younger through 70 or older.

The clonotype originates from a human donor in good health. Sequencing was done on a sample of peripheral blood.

Here the CDR3 reads CASSGTDNEQFF. J is TRBJ2-1 and V is TRBV6-2 or TRBV6-3; the TCRdb call, TRBD1, lacks DNA for checking. This CDR3 is built from 12 residues. CDR1 and CDR2 (germline): MNHEY, SVGEGT.